This T cell receptor beta chain was sequenced for a study of T cells after yellow fever vaccination. This clonotype has just a few counts. The study made its TCR cDNA through 5'RACE template switching. That step introduced a universal primer site along with UMIs. In TCRdb, the 5' RACE reads were re-called with MiXCR into one record per CDR3 protein. The table shows approximately 610,000 distinct CDR3 sequences, with 17% occurring only once. J gave up 2 bases and V 4 bases, and 9 bases lay outside the gene matches. The CDR3 contains 17 residues. Specimen: PBMCs, collected less than 6 days after the first yellow fever vaccination. The TCR sequence derives from a man younger than 35 who received the YFV17D yellow fever vaccine. This sequence joins TRBV23-1 and TRBJ2-3; TRBD1 matches 10 bases. Being an ORF, TRBV23-1 has a function that is uncertain. The CDR3 DNA reads TGCGCCAGCAGTCCGACCGGACAGGGGGTAAACACAGATACGCAGTATTTT. It is translated as CASSPTGQGVNTDTQYF.